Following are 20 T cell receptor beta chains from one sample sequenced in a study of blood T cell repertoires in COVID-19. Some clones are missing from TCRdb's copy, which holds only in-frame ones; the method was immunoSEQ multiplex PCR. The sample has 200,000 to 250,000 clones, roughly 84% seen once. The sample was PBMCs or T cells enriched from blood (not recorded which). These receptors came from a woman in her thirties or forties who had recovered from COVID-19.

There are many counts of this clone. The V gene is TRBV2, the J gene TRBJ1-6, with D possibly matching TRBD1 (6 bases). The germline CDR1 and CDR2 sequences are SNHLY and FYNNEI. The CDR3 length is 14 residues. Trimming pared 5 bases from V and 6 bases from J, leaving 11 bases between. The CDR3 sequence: CASSSGTPNSPLHF. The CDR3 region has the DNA TGTGCCAGCAGTTCCGGGACACCTAATTCACCCCTCCACTTT.

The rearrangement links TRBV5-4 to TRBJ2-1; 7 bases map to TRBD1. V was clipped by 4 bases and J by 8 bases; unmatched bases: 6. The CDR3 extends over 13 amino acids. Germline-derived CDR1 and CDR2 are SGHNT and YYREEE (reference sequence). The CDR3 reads CASSADRDDEQFF. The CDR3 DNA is TGTGCCAGCAGCGCCGACAGGGATGATGAGCAGTTCTTC.

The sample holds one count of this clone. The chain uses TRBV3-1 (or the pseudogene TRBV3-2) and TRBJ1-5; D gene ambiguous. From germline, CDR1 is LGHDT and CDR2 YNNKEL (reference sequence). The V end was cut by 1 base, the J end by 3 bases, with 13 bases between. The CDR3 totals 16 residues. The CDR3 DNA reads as TGTGCCAGCAGCCAAGGGCACGGCAGGAACAATCAGCCCCAGCATTTT. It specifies CASSQGHGRNNQPQHF.

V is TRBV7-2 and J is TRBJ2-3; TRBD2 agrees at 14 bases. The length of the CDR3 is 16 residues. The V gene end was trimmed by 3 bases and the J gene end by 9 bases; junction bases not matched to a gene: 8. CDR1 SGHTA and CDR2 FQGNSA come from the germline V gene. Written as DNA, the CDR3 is TGTGCCAGCAGCTTGTTTCCGGGACTAGCGGGAGACACGCAGTATTTT. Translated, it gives CASSLFPGLAGDTQYF.

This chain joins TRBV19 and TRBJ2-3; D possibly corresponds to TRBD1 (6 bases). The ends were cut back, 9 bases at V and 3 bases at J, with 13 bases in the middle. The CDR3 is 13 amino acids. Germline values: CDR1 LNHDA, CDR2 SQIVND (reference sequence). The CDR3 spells CASRGKGTDTQYF. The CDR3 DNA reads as TGTGCCAGCAGGGGAAAAGGGACAGATACGCAGTATTTT.

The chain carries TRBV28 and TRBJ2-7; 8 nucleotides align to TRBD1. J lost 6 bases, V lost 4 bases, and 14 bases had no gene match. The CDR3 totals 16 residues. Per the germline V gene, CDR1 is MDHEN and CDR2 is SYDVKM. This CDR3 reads CASSSPSTGAGSEQYF. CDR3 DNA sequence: TGTGCCAGCAGTTCCCCCTCGACAGGGGCAGGGTCCGAGCAGTACTTC.

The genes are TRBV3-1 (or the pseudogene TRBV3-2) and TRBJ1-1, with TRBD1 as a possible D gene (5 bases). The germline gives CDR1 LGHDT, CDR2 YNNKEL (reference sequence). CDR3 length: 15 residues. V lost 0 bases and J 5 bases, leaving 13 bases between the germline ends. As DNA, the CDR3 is TGTGCCAGCAGCCAAGACCCTATGGGGGGGACTGAAGCTTTCTTT. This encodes CASSQDPMGGTEAFF.

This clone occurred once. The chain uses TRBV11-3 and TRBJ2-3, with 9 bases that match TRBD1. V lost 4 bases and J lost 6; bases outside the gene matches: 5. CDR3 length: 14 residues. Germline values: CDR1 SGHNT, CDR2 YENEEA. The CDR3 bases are TGTGCCAGCAGCTCCGGGACAGGGCGGGATACGCAGTATTTT. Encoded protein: CASSSGTGRDTQYF.

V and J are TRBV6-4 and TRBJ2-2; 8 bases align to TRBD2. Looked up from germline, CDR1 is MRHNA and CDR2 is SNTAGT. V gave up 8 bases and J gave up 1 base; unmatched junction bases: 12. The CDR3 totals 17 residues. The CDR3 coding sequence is TGTGCCAGCCCCAAGGGGATGACTAGCGAGAACACCGGGGAGCTGTTTTTT. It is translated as CASPKGMTSENTGELFF.

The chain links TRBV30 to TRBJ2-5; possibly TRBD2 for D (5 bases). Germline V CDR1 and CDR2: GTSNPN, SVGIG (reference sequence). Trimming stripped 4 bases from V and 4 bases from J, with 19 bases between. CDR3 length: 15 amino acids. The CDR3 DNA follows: TGTGCCTGGAACCCCCTTCTTGGCGGGCGAGAGACCCAGTACTTC. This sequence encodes CAWNPLLGGRETQYF. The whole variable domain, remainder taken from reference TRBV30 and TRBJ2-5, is SQTIHQWPATLVQPVGSPLSLECTVEGTSNPNLYWYRQAAGRGLQLLFYSVGIGQISSEVPQNLSASRPQDRQFILSSKKLLLSDSGFYLCAWNPLLGGRETQYFGPGTRLLVL.

This CDR3 is CATSSRASGRTYEQYF. CDR3 bases: TGTGCCACCAGCAGCAGAGCTAGCGGGAGGACCTACGAGCAGTACTTC. This chain joins TRBV27 and TRBJ2-7, with 11 positions matching TRBD2. CDR3 length equals 16 residues. V was pared by 10 bases and J by 2 bases, with 13 bases of the junction left unmatched. Germline CDR1 reads MNHEY; CDR2 reads SMNVEV (reference sequence).

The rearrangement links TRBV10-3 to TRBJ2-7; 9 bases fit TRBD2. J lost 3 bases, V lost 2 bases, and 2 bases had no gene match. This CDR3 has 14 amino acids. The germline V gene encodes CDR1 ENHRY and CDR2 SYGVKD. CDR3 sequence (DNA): TGTGCCATCAGTGAGACGACTAGCGGCTACGAGCAGTACTTC. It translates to CAISETTSGYEQYF.

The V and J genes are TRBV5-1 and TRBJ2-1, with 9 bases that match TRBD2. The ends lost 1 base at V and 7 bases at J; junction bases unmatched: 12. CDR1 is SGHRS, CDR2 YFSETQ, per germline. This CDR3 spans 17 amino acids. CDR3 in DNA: TGCGCCAGCAGCTTGTATTTTCGCGGGAGGGTTATGAATGAGCAGTTCTTC. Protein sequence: CASSLYFRGRVMNEQFF. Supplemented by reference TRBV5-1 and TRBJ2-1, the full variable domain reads KAGVTQTPRYLIKTRGQQVTLSCSPISGHRSVSWYQQTPGQGLQFLFEYFSETQRNKGNFPGRFSGRQFSNSRSEMNVSTLELGDSALYLCASSLYFRGRVMNEQFFGPGTRLTVL.

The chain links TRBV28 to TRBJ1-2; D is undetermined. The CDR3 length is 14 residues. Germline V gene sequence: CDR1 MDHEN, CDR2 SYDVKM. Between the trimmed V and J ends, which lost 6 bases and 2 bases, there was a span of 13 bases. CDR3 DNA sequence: TGTGCCAGCAGGGGGAGTCGGGCGAACTATGGCTACACCTTC. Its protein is CASRGSRANYGYTF.

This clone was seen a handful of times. CDR3 bases: TGTGCCAGCAGTTACTCGAAGGGACAGGGAGCTGGCTACACCTTC. It translates to CASSYSKGQGAGYTF. The rearrangement links TRBV6-2 or TRBV6-3 to TRBJ1-2, with 9 bases identical to TRBD1. From germline, CDR1 is MNHEY and CDR2 SVGEGT. This CDR3 is 15 amino acids long. V trimming: 0 bases; J trimming: 7 bases; junction bases outside the gene matches: 6.

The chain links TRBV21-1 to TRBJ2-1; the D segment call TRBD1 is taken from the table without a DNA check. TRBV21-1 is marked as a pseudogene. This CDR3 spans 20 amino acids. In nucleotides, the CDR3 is TGTGCCAGCAGCAAAGAGTCGGCGGGACTCCGCAGGGGGACATCGAGTGAGCAGTTCTTC. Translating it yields CASSKESAGLRRGTSSEQFF.

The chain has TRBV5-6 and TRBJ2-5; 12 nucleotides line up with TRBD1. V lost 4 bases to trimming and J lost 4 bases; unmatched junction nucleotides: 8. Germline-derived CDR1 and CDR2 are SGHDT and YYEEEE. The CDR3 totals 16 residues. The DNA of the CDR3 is TGTGCCAGCAGCGGAGTAGGGACAGGGGGCTTAGAGACCCAGTACTTC. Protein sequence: CASSGVGTGGLETQYF.

CDR3 protein: CASSLRDRAYGYTF. DNA for the CDR3: TGTGCCAGCAGCCTAAGGGACAGGGCATATGGCTACACCTTC. The chain has TRBV11-3 and TRBJ1-2; TRBD1 agrees at 9 bases. Germline V gene data show CDR1 as SGHNT and CDR2 as YENEEA. The trim removed 5 bases at V and 5 bases at J, leaving 6 bases unmatched. The length of the CDR3 is 14 residues.

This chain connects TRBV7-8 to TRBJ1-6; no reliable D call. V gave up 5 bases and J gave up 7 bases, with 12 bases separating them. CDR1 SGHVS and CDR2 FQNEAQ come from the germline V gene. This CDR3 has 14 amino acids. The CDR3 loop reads CASSHDTSNSPLHF. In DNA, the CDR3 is TGTGCCAGCAGCCACGACACTTCAAATTCACCCCTCCACTTT. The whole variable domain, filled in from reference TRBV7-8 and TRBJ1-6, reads GAGVSQSPRYKVAKRGQDVALRCDPISGHVSLFWYQQALGQGPEFLTYFQNEAQLDKSGLPSDRFFAERPEGSVSTLKIQRTQQEDSAVYLCASSHDTSNSPLHFGNGTRLTVT.

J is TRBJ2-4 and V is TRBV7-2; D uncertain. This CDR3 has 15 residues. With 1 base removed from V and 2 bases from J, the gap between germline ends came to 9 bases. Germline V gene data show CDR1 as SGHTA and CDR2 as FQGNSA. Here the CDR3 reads CASSLGTVTKNIQYF. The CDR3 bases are TGTGCCAGCAGCTTAGGTACAGTTACCAAAAACATTCAGTACTTC.